This entry lists 22 T cell receptor beta chains sequenced from one sample in a study of human thymus T cells. The thymus was resected at corrective cardiac surgery. Libraries were prepared by immunoSEQ multiplex PCR; TCRdb keeps only in-frame clonotypes and omits some of them. The sample includes some 130,000 clones, around 94% of them seen just once. Sequenced material: thymus tissue. The receptors here all came from a boy younger than two with a congenital heart defect but otherwise immunologically healthy.

V usage is TRBV6-5 and J usage is TRBJ2-7, with unresolved D. The V end was cut by 5 bases, the J end by 0 bases, with 11 bases between. The V gene's germline CDR1 is MNHEY and CDR2 SVGAGI. This CDR3 is built from 14 residues. The CDR3 is CASSPRPHSYEQYF. The CDR3 DNA reads as TGTGCCAGCAGTCCCCGTCCTCACTCCTACGAGCAGTACTTC.

This clone is a singleton in its sample. The V gene is TRBV5-1, the J gene TRBJ2-1; 7 nucleotides match TRBD1. The CDR3 contains 18 residues. Germline CDR1 is SGHRS and CDR2 is YFSETQ. V dropped 2 bases and J dropped 0; count of bases not matched to a gene: 11. In DNA form, the CDR3 reads TGCGCCAGCAGCTTAGAGATGACAGGGCCTAGCTCCTACAATGAGCAGTTCTTC. Translated: CASSLEMTGPSSYNEQFF.

This chain uses TRBV7-2 with TRBJ1-3, with a weak D call TRBD1 (5 bases). Germline values: CDR1 SGHTA, CDR2 FQGNSA. V gave up 6 bases and J gave up 5 bases, with 20 bases separating them. CDR3 length: 16 residues. CDR3 protein: CASSPTGGRERNTIYF. CDR3 DNA sequence: TGTGCCAGCAGTCCCACGGGGGGACGGGAGAGAAACACCATATATTTT.

The chain employs TRBV6-1 and TRBJ2-5; D is ambiguous. The ends were cut back, 0 bases at V and 2 bases at J, with 10 bases in the middle. This CDR3 is 15 amino acids long. Germline CDR1 is MNHNS and CDR2 is SASEGT. The chain's CDR3 is CASSEAERLQETQYF. The DNA of the CDR3 is TGTGCCAGCAGTGAAGCCGAGAGGTTACAAGAGACCCAGTACTTC.

The rearrangement links TRBV4-3 to TRBJ2-7, with TRBD1 matching over 9 bases. Germline CDR1 LGHNA, CDR2 YSLEER. V was clipped by 4 bases and J by 3 bases; unmatched bases: 7. The length of the CDR3 is 15 residues. The CDR3 DNA follows: TGCGCCAGCAGCCTAGCCAGGACAGGGGTCTACGAGCAGTACTTC. Protein sequence: CASSLARTGVYEQYF.

J is TRBJ2-7 and V is TRBV12-5, with D perhaps TRBD1 (6 bases). Trimming took 7 bases from V and 3 from J, leaving 25 bases between them. The CDR3 length is 17 residues. Germline V lookup: CDR1 LGHNT, CDR2 FRNRAP. The CDR3 here is CASAISYLQGAGYEQYF. The DNA for the CDR3 is TGTGCTAGTGCCATAAGCTACCTACAGGGTGCGGGCTACGAGCAGTACTTC.

The chain employs TRBV7-9 and TRBJ2-6; D might be TRBD2 (5 bases). This CDR3 is 18 amino acids long. Germline V lookup: CDR1 SEHNR, CDR2 FQNEAQ (reference sequence). Deletions cut 5 bases from V and 3 bases from J, with 20 bases between. This CDR3 reads CASSVPGILKGGANVLTF. CDR3 nucleotides: TGTGCCAGCAGCGTACCCGGGATATTAAAGGGTGGGGCCAACGTCCTGACTTTC.

This clone was seen a single time. V and J are TRBV6-8 and TRBJ2-5, with 9 nucleotides matching TRBD1. Germline-derived CDR1 and CDR2 are MNHGY and SAAAGT. The CDR3 loop spans 13 amino acids. Germline trimming cut 11 bases from V and 7 bases from J; bases unmatched to any gene: 11. CDR3 bases: TGTGCCGGGGGACAGGGCTTTCGGGGGACCCAGTACTTC. Amino acid sequence: CAGGQGFRGTQYF.

The chain has TRBV13 and TRBJ1-1, with 7 positions matching TRBD1. The germline gives CDR1 PRHDT, CDR2 FYEKMQ (reference sequence). The J segment lost 4 bases and the V segment lost 6 bases, leaving 17 bases of the junction unmatched. The CDR3 extends over 17 amino acids. DNA for the CDR3: TGTGCCAGCAGAAGGGGGGGACAGTGGAGAGGGAGCACTGAAGCTTTCTTT. It is translated as CASRRGGQWRGSTEAFF.

This rearrangement joins TRBV6-6 to TRBJ1-2; D perhaps matches TRBD1 (5 bases). The CDR3 has 15 residues. Germline-derived CDR1 and CDR2 are MNHNY and SVGAGI (reference sequence). V lost 6 bases, J lost 8 bases, and 22 bases lay in between. CDR3: CASRRAGKRCGGYTF. CDR3 nucleotides: TGTGCCAGCAGACGGGCAGGGAAAAGGTGTGGAGGCTACACCTTC.

The chain combines TRBV6-1 with TRBJ2-2, with D possibly being TRBD1 (6 bases). V shed 7 bases and J shed 2 bases, with 11 bases lying between them. CDR3 length: 14 residues. Germline V gene sequence: CDR1 MNHNS, CDR2 SASEGT. The CDR3 sequence is CASKKGGNTGELFF. The CDR3 coding sequence is TGTGCCAGCAAGAAAGGGGGAAACACCGGGGAGCTGTTTTTT.

The gene calls are TRBV7-2 and TRBJ1-1; no firm D call. V was pared by 5 bases and J by 1 base, with 8 bases between. CDR1 is SGHTA, CDR2 FQGNSA, per germline. The length of the CDR3 is 13 residues. The CDR3 nucleotides are TGTGCCAGCAGCGCCACGGGGAACACTGAAGCTTTCTTT. It codes for CASSATGNTEAFF.

This chain uses TRBV4-3 with TRBJ2-3; TRBD1 is a possible D gene (6 bases). Germline V CDR1 and CDR2: LGHNA, YSLEER. Trimming pared 0 bases from V and 4 bases from J, leaving 20 bases between. The CDR3 contains 18 residues. The CDR3 loop reads CASSQDPTGFVPPDTQYF. The CDR3 DNA follows: TGCGCCAGCAGCCAAGACCCCACAGGGTTTGTCCCCCCAGATACGCAGTATTTT.

This sequence joins TRBV28 and TRBJ1-2; 9 bases are shared with TRBD1. This CDR3 contains 19 residues. Losses at the gene ends were 1 base for V and 5 bases for J; bases not matched to a gene: 17. Germline loops: CDR1 MDHEN, CDR2 SYDVKM. The CDR3 nucleotides are TGTGCCAGCAGTTTATCCAAGGGGGACAGGGCGATGGTTGGGTATGGCTACACCTTC. It encodes CASSLSKGDRAMVGYGYTF.

This clone appeared once. The rearrangement joins TRBV28 to TRBJ2-7; 10 bases are shared with TRBD1. Germline loops: CDR1 MDHEN, CDR2 SYDVKM. Unmatched junction bases numbered 4, after V lost 6 bases and J lost 5 bases. CDR3 length: 13 amino acids. The CDR3 here is CASRPGQGNEQYF. In DNA, the CDR3 is TGTGCCAGCAGGCCGGGACAGGGGAACGAGCAGTACTTC.

This chain links TRBV2 with TRBJ1-1, with TRBD1 as a possible D gene (6 bases). The CDR3 consists of 14 residues. CDR1 and CDR2 from the germline V gene are SNHLY and FYNNEI. Trimming took off 4 bases at V and 0 bases at J, with 9 bases between the two ends. CDR3 region: CASSAQGLNTEAFF. The DNA for the CDR3 is TGTGCCAGCAGTGCACAGGGACTGAACACTGAAGCTTTCTTT.

The rearrangement uses TRBV4-3 and TRBJ1-3; D might be TRBD1 (6 bases). This CDR3 is built from 15 residues. Germline V gene lookup returns CDR1 LGHNA and CDR2 YSLEER. V gave up 1 base and J gave up 1 base, with 8 bases separating them. The CDR3 here is CASSQGTASGNTIYF. The CDR3 DNA reads TGCGCCAGCAGCCAAGGGACAGCTTCTGGAAACACCATATATTTT.

V gene TRBV30 combines with J gene TRBJ1-5; TRBD1 aligns across 9 bases. The germline V gene has CDR1 GTSNPN and CDR2 SVGIG (reference sequence). J gave up 6 bases and V 5 bases, and 8 bases lay outside the gene matches. The CDR3 length is 14 residues. The CDR3 nucleotides are TGTGCCTGGGGGAGTCAGGGACAGGGTCAGCCCCAGCATTTT. Encoded protein: CAWGSQGQGQPQHF.

The chain links TRBV28 to TRBJ1-1; D is possibly TRBD1 (6 bases). V gave up 8 bases and J gave up 1 base, with 11 bases separating them. The CDR3 totals 13 residues. Germline V gene data show CDR1 as MDHEN and CDR2 as SYDVKM. The CDR3 region is CASCRQANTEAFF. The CDR3 DNA sequence: TGTGCCAGCTGCCGACAGGCGAACACTGAAGCTTTCTTT.

The gene calls are TRBV10-3 and TRBJ1-1, with TRBD1 identical over 7 bases. CDR3 length: 13 residues. V lost 3 bases, J lost 3 bases, and 1 base stayed unmatched. Germline CDR1 is ENHRY and CDR2 is SYGVKD. This chain's CDR3 is CAISEQGHTEAFF. The CDR3 DNA is TGTGCCATCAGTGAACAGGGGCACACTGAAGCTTTCTTT.

This chain joins TRBV6-1 and TRBJ1-4; unclear D gene. V was clipped by 3 bases and J by 4 bases, with 9 bases between them. The CDR3 consists of 14 residues. The germline V gene has CDR1 MNHNS and CDR2 SASEGT. The CDR3 protein is CASSETGINEKLFF. CDR3 DNA sequence: TGTGCCAGCAGTGAGACCGGGATTAATGAAAAACTGTTTTTT.

The chain links TRBV29-1 to TRBJ2-5; 7 bases line up with TRBD2. The V gene's germline CDR1 is SQVTM and CDR2 ANQGSEA. The junction had 13 bases not matched to a gene; V was cut back by 4 bases and J by 2 bases. CDR3 size: 16 residues. The CDR3 loop is CSVGRPHPSGQETQYF. The CDR3 coding sequence is TGCAGCGTTGGAAGACCCCATCCTAGCGGTCAAGAGACCCAGTACTTC. Combining the CDR3 with reference TRBV29-1 and TRBJ2-5 gives the whole variable domain SAVISQKPSRDICQRGTSLTIQCQVDSQVTMMFWYRQQPGQSLTLIATANQGSEATYESGFVIDKFPISRPNLTFSTLTVSNMSPEDSSIYLCSVGRPHPSGQETQYFGPGTRLLVL.